A selection of T cell receptor beta chains follows, all from one sample in a study of T cells in Graves' hyperthyroidism and ophthalmopathy. TCRdb independently ran MiXCR on the multiplex PCR reads; one entry per CDR3 protein. The sample consists of about 530,000 distinct CDR3 sequences, 17% of them appearing once. The source material was blood. The receptors come from a woman in her late teens or twenties with Graves' ophthalmopathy. Both conserved end residues are part of each CDR3. The D gene is left open where the match is weak. Only part of the rows carry a size: once, few, many, or a class if the clone is expanded.

d_gene,abundance,j_gene,v_gene,CDR3aa
-,few,-,TRBV3-1,CASSQGYRDQYF
TRBD1,once,TRBJ2-7,TRBV3-1,CASSQSRDRGSYEQYF
-,many,TRBJ2-2,TRBV3-1,CASSQSLGGLRTGELFF
TRBD1,-,TRBJ1-4,TRBV6-1,CASSRDRRRATNEKLFF
TRBD2,many,TRBJ2-1,TRBV7-9,CASSVHSGRSYNEQFF
TRBD2,once,TRBJ2-2,TRBV7-9,CASSLEPAGVTGELFF
-,many,TRBJ2-7,TRBV28,CASSFGAYEQYF
-,-,TRBJ1-4,TRBV6-1,CASQPTGEAGEKLFF
TRBD1,many,TRBJ2-2,TRBV11-2,CASSLSRTGNTGELFF
TRBD2,-,TRBJ2-3,TRBV11-2,CASTLRASGTSDTQYF
TRBD1,-,TRBJ1-1,TRBV29-1,CSTVGSQGGTEAFF
-,-,TRBJ1-5,TRBV6-1,CASTNTGYGNQPQHF
-,many,TRBJ1-4,TRBV7-9,CASSSTGGGSTNEKLFF
TRBD2,-,TRBJ2-1,TRBV6-1,CAISESARTSGRGNEQFF
TRBD2,many,TRBJ2-5,TRBV28,CASSRVVAGNKYQETQYF
-,-,TRBJ1-1,TRBV12-5,CASGLVRGEAFF
TRBD1,many,TRBJ1-2,TRBV5-8,CASSRGQGPNYGYTF
TRBD1,many,TRBJ2-3,TRBV10-3,CASGQGTDTQYF
-,-,TRBJ1-5,TRBV6-2/TRBV6-3,CASSDRSVRNQPQHF
TRBD2,many,TRBJ2-5,TRBV3-1,CASSSRLAGEETQYF
-,many,TRBJ2-3,TRBV30,CAWSYQGTTSTDTQYF
TRBD2,many,TRBJ2-1,TRBV12-3/TRBV12-4,CASARLADAEQFF
TRBD2,many,TRBJ2-7,TRBV13,CASSYSSGSSYEQYF
-,few,TRBJ2-6,TRBV20-1,CSSDPSGANVLTF
-,few,TRBJ1-1,TRBV27,CASSSLGGATEAFF
-,many,TRBJ2-5,TRBV5-1,CASSRSGTEETQYF
-,-,TRBJ1-5,TRBV15,CATSRDSPRVNQPQHF
-,-,TRBJ1-5,TRBV6-1,CASSQIGVGGSNQPQHF
-,few,TRBJ1-4,TRBV4-1,CASRQAGISGEKLFF
TRBD2,many,TRBJ2-5,TRBV5-6,CASSKGLDEETQYF
-,many,TRBJ1-4,TRBV30,CAWSVGNNEKLFF
TRBD1,few,TRBJ2-2,TRBV19,CASTTGANTGELFF
TRBD2,-,TRBJ2-2,TRBV4-1,CASSQGWAGGNTGELFF
TRBD2,many,TRBJ2-7,TRBV20-1,CSGRLAREQYF
-,few,TRBJ2-7,TRBV20-1,CSAHRRASYEQYF
-,-,TRBJ1-2,TRBV13,CASSGLRGSGGYTF
TRBD1,-,TRBJ1-6,TRBV5-1,CASSWTGSSYNSPLHF
TRBD2,many,TRBJ2-3,TRBV12-3/TRBV12-4,CASSRATSGGSTDTQYF
-,many,TRBJ1-5,TRBV7-8,CASSLANTWGQGQPQHF
-,many,TRBJ2-1,TRBV7-9,CASSLETGVYNEQFF
-,-,TRBJ2-1,TRBV29-1,CSVGTQMGNEQFF
-,many,TRBJ1-1,TRBV7-9,CASSLTGSELWGTEAFF
-,many,TRBJ1-4,TRBV2,CASSEGQGLYNEKLFF
TRBD2,many,TRBJ2-2,TRBV20-1,CSARDGVWTSATGELFF
TRBD2,few,TRBJ2-5,TRBV18,CASSPSGVAETQYF
TRBD2,few,TRBJ2-5,TRBV7-9,CASSLGSGRALETQYF
-,-,TRBJ2-1,TRBV7-3,CASSLRGESGNEQFF
TRBD2,many,TRBJ2-7,TRBV18,CASSLAGDNYEQYF
-,-,TRBJ1-4,TRBV4-3,CASSQDRVANEKLFF
-,few,TRBJ1-2,TRBV28,CASSPVGAPVNGYTF